The entry below describes one T cell receptor beta chain. The sample originates from a study of blood T cell repertoires in COVID-19. The wider study: Collection of acute and convalescent COVID-19 samples took place in the United States, Italy and Spain. Sources were T cells, B-cell-depleted T cells, or PBMCs; the material itself was cDNA or gDNA.

Original analysis: By means of reference gene primer amplification, nucleated cell counts were estimated. Sequenced by immunoSEQ multiplex PCR; TCRdb stores in-frame clones only, minus some. Clonal size and the V and J genes are those of that table, whereas D and trimming came from the DNA. The sample consists of under 500,000 clones, 87% of them appearing once. Participant-given clinical history determined each cohort assignment. Germline CDR1 reads SGHNT; CDR2 reads YYREEE (reference sequence). Trimming removed 4 bases from V and 6 bases from J; junction bases left unmatched: 9. CDR3 length equals 15 residues.

The TCR comes from a woman aged 18-35 years with acute COVID-19. The V and J genes are TRBV5-4 and TRBJ1-1, with TRBD1 matching over 10 bases. The specimen was PBMCs or T cells enriched from blood (not recorded which). CDR3 sequence: CASSPSGTGVAEAFF. The CDR3 nucleotides read TGTGCCAGCAGCCCCTCCGGGACAGGGGTTGCTGAAGCTTTCTTT.